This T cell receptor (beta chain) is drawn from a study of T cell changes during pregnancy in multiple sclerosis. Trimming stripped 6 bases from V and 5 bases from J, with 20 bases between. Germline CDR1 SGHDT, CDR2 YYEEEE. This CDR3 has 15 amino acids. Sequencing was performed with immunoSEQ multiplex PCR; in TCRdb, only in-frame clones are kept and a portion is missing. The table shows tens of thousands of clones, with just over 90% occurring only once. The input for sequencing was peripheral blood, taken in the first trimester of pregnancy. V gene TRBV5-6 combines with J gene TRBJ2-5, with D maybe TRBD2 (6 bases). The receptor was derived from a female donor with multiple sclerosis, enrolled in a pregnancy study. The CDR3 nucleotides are TGTGCCAGCACCCTTTCCTTGAGGAGGGAGGAGACCCAGTACTTC. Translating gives CASTLSLRREETQYF.